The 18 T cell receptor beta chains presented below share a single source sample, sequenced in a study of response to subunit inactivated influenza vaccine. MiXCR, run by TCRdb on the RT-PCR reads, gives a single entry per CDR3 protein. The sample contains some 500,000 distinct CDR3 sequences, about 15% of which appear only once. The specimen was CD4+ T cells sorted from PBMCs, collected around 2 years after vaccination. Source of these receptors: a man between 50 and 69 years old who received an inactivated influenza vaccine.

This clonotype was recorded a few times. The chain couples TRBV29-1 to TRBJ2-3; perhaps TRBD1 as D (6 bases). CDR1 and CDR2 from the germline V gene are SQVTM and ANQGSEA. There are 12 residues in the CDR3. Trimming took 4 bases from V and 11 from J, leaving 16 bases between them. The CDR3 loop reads CSVGGRMGRQYF. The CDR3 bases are TGCAGCGTTGGGGGGCGTATGGGTAGGCAGTATTTT.

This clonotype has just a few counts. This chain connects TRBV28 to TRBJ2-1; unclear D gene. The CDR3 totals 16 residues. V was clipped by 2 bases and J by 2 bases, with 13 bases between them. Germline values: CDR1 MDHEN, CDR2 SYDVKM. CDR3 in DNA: TGTGCCAGCAGTTTAACGGTGGGATCCGCCTACAATGAGCAGTTCTTC. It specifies CASSLTVGSAYNEQFF.

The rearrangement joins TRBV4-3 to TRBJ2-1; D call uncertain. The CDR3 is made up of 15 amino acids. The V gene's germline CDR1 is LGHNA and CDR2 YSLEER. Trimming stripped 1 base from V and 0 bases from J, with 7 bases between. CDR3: CASSQGPNSYNEQFF. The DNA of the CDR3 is TGCGCCAGCAGCCAAGGCCCTAACTCCTACAATGAGCAGTTCTTC.

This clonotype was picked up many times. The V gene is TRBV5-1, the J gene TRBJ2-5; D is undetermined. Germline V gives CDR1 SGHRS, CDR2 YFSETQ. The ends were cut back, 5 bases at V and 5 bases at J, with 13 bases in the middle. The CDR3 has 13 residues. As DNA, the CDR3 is TGCGCCAGCAGTTTTCCAGGTCGTGAGACCCAGTACTTC. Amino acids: CASSFPGRETQYF.

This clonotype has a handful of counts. The CDR3 region is CSVEGTSGRALAQYF. The CDR3 bases are TGCAGCGTTGAAGGGACTAGCGGGAGGGCCCTTGCGCAGTATTTT. The chain couples TRBV29-1 to TRBJ2-3, with 15 bases lining up with TRBD2. Germline V gene data show CDR1 as SQVTM and CDR2 as ANQGSEA. J was trimmed by 10 bases and V by 1 base; bases with no gene match: 6. This CDR3 spans 15 amino acids.

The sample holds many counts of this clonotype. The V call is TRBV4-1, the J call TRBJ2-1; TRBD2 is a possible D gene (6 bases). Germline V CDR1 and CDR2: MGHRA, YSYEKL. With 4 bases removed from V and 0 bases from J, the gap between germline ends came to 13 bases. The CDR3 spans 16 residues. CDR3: CASSPAGGSSYNEQFF. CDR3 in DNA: TGCGCCAGCAGCCCCGCCGGGGGAAGCTCCTACAATGAGCAGTTCTTC.

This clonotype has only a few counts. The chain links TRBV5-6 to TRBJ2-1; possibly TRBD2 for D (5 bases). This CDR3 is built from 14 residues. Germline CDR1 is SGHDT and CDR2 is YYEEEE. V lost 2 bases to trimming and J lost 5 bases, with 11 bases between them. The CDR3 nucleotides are TGTGCCAGCAGCTTCGTGGAGGTTCACAATGAGCAGTTCTTC. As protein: CASSFVEVHNEQFF.

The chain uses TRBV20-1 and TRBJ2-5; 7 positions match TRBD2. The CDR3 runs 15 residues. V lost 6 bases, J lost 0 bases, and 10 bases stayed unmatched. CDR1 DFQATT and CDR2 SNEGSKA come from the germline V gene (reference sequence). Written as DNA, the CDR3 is TGCAGTGCAAAGGGTAGTAGCGGGTACCAAGAGACCCAGTACTTC. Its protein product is CSAKGSSGYQETQYF.

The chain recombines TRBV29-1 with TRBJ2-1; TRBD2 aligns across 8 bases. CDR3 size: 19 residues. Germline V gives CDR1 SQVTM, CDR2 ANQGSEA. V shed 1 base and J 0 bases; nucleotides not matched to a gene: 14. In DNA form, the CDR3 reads TGCAGCGTTGAAGGGGTATCGGCACTAGCGGTTAGCTCCTACAATGAGCAGTTCTTC. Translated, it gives CSVEGVSALAVSSYNEQFF.

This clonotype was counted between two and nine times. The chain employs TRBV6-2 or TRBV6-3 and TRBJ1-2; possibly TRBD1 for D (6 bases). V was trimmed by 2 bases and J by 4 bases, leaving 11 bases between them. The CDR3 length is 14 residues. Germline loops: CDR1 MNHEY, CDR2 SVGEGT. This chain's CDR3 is CASSYPGVAYGYTF. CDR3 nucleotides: TGTGCCAGCAGTTACCCAGGGGTGGCCTATGGCTACACCTTC.

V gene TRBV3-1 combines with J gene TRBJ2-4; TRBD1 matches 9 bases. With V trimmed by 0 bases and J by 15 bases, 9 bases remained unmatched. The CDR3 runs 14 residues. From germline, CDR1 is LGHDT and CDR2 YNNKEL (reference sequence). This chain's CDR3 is CASSQEGRDRAPYF. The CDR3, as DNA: TGTGCCAGCAGCCAAGAGGGCCGGGACAGGGCCCCGTACTTC.

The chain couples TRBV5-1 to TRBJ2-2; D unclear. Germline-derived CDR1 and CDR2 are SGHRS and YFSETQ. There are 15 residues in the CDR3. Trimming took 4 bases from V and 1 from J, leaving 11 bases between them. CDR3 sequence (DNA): TGCGCCAGCAGCCGCCGCGACGGGAACACCGGGGAGCTGTTTTTT. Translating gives CASSRRDGNTGELFF. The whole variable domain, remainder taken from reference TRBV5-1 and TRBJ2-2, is KAGVTQTPRYLIKTRGQQVTLSCSPISGHRSVSWYQQTPGQGLQFLFEYFSETQRNKGNFPGRFSGRQFSNSRSEMNVSTLELGDSALYLCASSRRDGNTGELFFGEGSRLTVL.

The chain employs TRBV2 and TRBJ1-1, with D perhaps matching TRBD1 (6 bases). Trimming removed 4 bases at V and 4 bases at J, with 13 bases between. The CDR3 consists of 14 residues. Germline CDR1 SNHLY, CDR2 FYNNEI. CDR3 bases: TGTGCCAGCAGTGCGGGAGGGGGTCGCACTGAAGCTTTCTTT. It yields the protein CASSAGGGRTEAFF.

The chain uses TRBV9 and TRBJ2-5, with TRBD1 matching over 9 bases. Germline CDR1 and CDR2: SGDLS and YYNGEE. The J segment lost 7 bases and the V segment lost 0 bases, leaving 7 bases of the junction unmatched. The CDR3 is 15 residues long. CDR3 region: CASSVGTGETWTQYF. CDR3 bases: TGTGCCAGCAGCGTAGGGACAGGGGAGACTTGGACCCAGTACTTC.

CDR3 loop: CSGLRTGVDEQYF. In DNA, the CDR3 is TGCAGCGGCCTCCGGACAGGAGTGGACGAGCAGTACTTC. This chain links TRBV20-1 with TRBJ2-7, with 7 positions matching TRBD1. CDR3 size: 13 residues. Germline CDR1 is DFQATT and CDR2 is SNEGSKA (reference sequence).

CDR3 in amino acids: CASSEITGVGEQFF. CDR3 nucleotide sequence: TGTGCCAGCAGTGAGATAACGGGAGTAGGTGAGCAGTTCTTC. This sequence joins TRBV9 and TRBJ2-1; D might be TRBD2 (6 bases). The germline gives CDR1 SGDLS, CDR2 YYNGEE. V lost 5 bases, J lost 9 bases, and 18 bases lay in between. The CDR3 extends over 14 amino acids. Full variable domain (missing parts from reference TRBV9 and TRBJ2-1): DSGVTQTPKHLITATGQRVTLRCSPRSGDLSVYWYQQSLDQGLQFLIQYYNGEERAKGNILERFSAQQFPDLHSELNLSSLELGDSALYFCASSEITGVGEQFFGPGTRLTVL.

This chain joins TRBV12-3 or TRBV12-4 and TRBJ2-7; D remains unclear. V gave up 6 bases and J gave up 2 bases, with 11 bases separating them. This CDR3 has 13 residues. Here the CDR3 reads CASSPHAAYEQYF. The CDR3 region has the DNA TGTGCCAGCAGCCCTCATGCCGCCTACGAGCAGTACTTC.

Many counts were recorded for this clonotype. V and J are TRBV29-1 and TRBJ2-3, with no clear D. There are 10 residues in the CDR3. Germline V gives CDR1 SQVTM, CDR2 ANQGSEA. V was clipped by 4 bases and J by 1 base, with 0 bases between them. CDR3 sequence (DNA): TGCAGCGTTGGCACAGATACGCAGTATTTT. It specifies CSVGTDTQYF.